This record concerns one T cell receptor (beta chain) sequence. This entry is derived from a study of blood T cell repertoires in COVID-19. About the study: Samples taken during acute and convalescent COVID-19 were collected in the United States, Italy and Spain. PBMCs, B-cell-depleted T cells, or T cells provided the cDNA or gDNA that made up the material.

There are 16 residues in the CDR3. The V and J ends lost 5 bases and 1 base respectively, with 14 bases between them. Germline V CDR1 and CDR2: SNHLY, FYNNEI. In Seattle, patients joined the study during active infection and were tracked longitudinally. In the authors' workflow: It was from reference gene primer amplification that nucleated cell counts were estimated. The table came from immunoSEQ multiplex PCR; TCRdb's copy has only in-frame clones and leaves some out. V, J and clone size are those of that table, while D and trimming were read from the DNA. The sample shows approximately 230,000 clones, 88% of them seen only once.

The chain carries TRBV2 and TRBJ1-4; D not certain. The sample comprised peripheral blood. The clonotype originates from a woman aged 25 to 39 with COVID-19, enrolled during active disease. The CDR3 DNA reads TGTGCCAGCAGTAGGGAGCAGTCCCAAACTAATGAAAAACTGTTTTTT. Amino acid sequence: CASSREQSQTNEKLFF.